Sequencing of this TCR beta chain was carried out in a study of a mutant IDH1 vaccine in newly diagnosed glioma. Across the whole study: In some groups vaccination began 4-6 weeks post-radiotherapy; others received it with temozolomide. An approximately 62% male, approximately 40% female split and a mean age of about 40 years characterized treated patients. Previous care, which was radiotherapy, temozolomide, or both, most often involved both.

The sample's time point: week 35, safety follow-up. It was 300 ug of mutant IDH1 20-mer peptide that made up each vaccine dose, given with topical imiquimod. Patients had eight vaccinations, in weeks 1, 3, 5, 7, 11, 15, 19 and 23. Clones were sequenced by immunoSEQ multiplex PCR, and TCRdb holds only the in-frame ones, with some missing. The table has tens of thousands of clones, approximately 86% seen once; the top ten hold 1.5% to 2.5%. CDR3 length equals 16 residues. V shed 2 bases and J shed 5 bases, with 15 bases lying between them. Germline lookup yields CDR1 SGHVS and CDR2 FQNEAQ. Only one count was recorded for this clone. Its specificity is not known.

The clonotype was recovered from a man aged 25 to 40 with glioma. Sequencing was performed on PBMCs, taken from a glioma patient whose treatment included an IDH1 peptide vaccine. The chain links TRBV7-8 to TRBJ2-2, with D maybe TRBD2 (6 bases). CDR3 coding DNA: TGTGCCAGCAGCTTAAGGAGGGGTGTTGGTACCGGGGAGCTGTTTTTT. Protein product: CASSLRRGVGTGELFF. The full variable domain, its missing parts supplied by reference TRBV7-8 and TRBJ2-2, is GAGVSQSPRYKVAKRGQDVALRCDPISGHVSLFWYQQALGQGPEFLTYFQNEAQLDKSGLPSDRFFAERPEGSVSTLKIQRTQQEDSAVYLCASSLRRGVGTGELFFGEGSRLTVL.